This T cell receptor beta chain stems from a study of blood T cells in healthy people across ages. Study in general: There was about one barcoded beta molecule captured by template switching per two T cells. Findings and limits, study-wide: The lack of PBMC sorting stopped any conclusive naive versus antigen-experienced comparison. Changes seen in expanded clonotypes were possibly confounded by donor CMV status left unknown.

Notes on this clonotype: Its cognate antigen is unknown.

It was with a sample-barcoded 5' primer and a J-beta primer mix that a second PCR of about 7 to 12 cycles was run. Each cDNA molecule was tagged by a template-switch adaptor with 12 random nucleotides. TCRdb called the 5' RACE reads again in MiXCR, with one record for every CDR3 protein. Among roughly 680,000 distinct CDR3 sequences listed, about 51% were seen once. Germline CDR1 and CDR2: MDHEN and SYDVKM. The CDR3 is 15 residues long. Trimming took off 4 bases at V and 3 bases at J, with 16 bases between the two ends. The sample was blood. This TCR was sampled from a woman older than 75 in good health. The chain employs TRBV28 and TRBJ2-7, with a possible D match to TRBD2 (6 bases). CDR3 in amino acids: CASSSPGGSFYEQYF. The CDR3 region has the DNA TGTGCCAGCAGTTCCCCTGGGGGGAGTTTCTACGAGCAGTACTTC.